This T cell receptor beta chain is from a study of beta chain features in type 1 diabetes. Study-wide findings and caveats: Insertions at VDJ junctions were less frequent in type 1 diabetes patients. These patients also deleted more nucleotides at the same junctions. When cDNA is sequenced, cells with high TCR expression could be over-represented.

The sequenced template was cDNA made from the entire isolated RNA. Measured with immunoSEQ multiplex PCR; TCRdb has only the in-frame clones, and not every one. This table has about half a million clones, about an eighth appearing once. CDR1 KGHSH and CDR2 LQKENI come from the germline V gene. The CDR3 spans 14 residues. V lost 3 bases and J lost 1; bases outside the gene matches: 1. Sorting of CD4+ naive, central memory, regulatory and stem cell-like memory cells was performed via CD45RO/CCR7/CD25/CD127/CD95/CD27. About this clone itself: Its antigen remains unidentified. This CDR3 is also generated by other DNA sequences in the sample.

The sequenced material came from naive CD4+ T cells from blood. This sequence was found in a woman aged 18-29 years in good health. V and J are TRBV18 and TRBJ2-5; 8 bases fit TRBD1. CDR3 in amino acids: CASSPDRAQETQYF. The DNA for the CDR3 is TGTGCCAGCTCACCGGACAGGGCCCAAGAGACCCAGTACTTC.